A single sample gave rise to the 5 T cell receptor beta chains below, sequenced in a study of response to subunit inactivated influenza vaccine. TCRdb re-derived calls from the RT-PCR reads in MiXCR, one entry per CDR3 protein. The table lists 500,000 to 750,000 distinct CDR3 sequences, 14% of them singletons. Sequencing was performed on PBMCs from blood, taken roughly 12 days after vaccination. Receptors originate from a man aged 45-65 years who received an inactivated influenza vaccine.

The chain uses TRBV29-1 and TRBJ2-1; TRBD1 agrees at 10 bases. CDR1 SQVTM and CDR2 ANQGSEA come from the germline V gene. V was pared by 0 bases and J by 9 bases, with 5 bases of the junction left unmatched. CDR3 length: 14 amino acids. CDR3 residues: CSVEEGQGWGEQFF. The CDR3 DNA is TGCAGCGTTGAAGAGGGACAGGGGTGGGGTGAGCAGTTCTTC.

This chain uses TRBV4-1 with TRBJ2-5; 15 positions match TRBD2. This CDR3 comprises 20 residues. The germline V gene encodes CDR1 MGHRA and CDR2 YSYEKL. Trimming at V came to 2 bases and at J to 5 bases, leaving 15 bases not matched to a gene. CDR3 DNA: TGCGCCAGCAGCCAAACGTGGACTAGCGGGGGGGTTGGGGTTCTCGAGACCCAGTACTTC. Translated: CASSQTWTSGGVGVLETQYF.

Many counts were recorded for this clonotype. The chain has TRBV29-1 and TRBJ2-3; 12 positions agree with TRBD2. Germline CDR1 reads SQVTM; CDR2 reads ANQGSEA. The CDR3 has 14 residues. V gave up 6 bases and J gave up 1 base; unmatched junction bases: 2. CDR3 region: CSVGTSGRTDTQYF. For the CDR3, the DNA is TGCAGCGTCGGGACTAGCGGGCGCACAGATACGCAGTATTTT.

This clonotype was seen a few times. The chain employs TRBV6-2 or TRBV6-3 and TRBJ2-2, with 7 bases that match TRBD1. This CDR3 is 14 amino acids long. The V segment lost 6 bases and the J segment 3 bases; nucleotides outside the gene matches: 4. Germline V CDR1 and CDR2: MNHEY, SVGEGT. CDR3 DNA sequence: TGTGCCAGCAGAGAAGGGGGCGACACCGGGGAGCTGTTTTTT. Amino acids: CASREGGDTGELFF.

The rearrangement links TRBV12-3 or TRBV12-4 to TRBJ1-1, with TRBD1 matching 7 bases. This CDR3 is 14 amino acids long. The V segment lost 6 bases and the J segment 4 bases; nucleotides outside the gene matches: 8. In nucleotides, the CDR3 is TGTGCCAGCAGGTTGACAGGGATGGGCACTGAAGCTTTCTTT. Its translation is CASRLTGMGTEAFF.